The 30 T cell receptor beta chains listed next were all sequenced from one sample in a study of T-cell reconstitution after alpha-beta-depleted transplantation in children. Unique molecular identifiers were built into the TCRbeta library. MiXCR was run by TCRdb on the PCR reads, yielding one entry per CDR3 protein. Among tens of thousands of distinct CDR3 sequences listed, 15% to 20% were seen once. The sample here was PBMCs, mostly from graft donor cells, taken 360 days after TCRalphabeta/CD19-depleted stem cell transplant. The origin of the receptors is a male patient aged 2-10 years who had a stem cell transplant for acute lymphoblastic leukemia, so the T cells may come from the graft donor.

This clonotype showed up many times. The rearrangement uses TRBV6-5 and TRBJ1-3, with a weak D call TRBD1 (5 bases). This CDR3 contains 16 residues. Trimming stripped 5 bases from V and 0 bases from J, with 14 bases between. Germline loops: CDR1 MNHEY, CDR2 SVGAGI. CDR3 in DNA: TGTGCCAGCAGTCGGGACCGAACGGGCTCTGGAAACACCATATATTTT. Translated, it gives CASSRDRTGSGNTIYF.

The chain joins TRBV6-4 to TRBJ2-2; D might be TRBD2 (6 bases). CDR3 size: 14 residues. With 6 bases removed from V and 4 bases from J, the gap between germline ends came to 12 bases. CDR1 and CDR2 (germline): MRHNA, SNTAGT. CDR3 in amino acids: CASRLTSLTGELFF. The CDR3 coding sequence is TGTGCCAGCAGACTTACTAGCCTCACCGGGGAGCTGTTTTTT.

In its sample, this clonotype was seen a few times. This chain connects TRBV7-9 to TRBJ2-3; 10 bases are a match to TRBD2. The germline V gene has CDR1 SEHNR and CDR2 FQNEAQ (reference sequence). The CDR3 consists of 17 residues. V was clipped by 0 bases and J by 7 bases; unmatched bases: 10. CDR3 nucleotides: TGTGCCAGCAGCTTAGCCCCTACTAGCGGGGTAGGATATACGCAGTATTTT. This codes for CASSLAPTSGVGYTQYF.

The chain recombines TRBV25-1 with TRBJ2-1, with a possible D match to TRBD2 (7 bases). Between the trimmed V and J ends, which lost 4 bases and 4 bases, there was a span of 17 bases. The CDR3 totals 16 residues. Germline-derived CDR1 and CDR2 are MGHDK and SYGVNS. Here the CDR3 DNA reads TGTGCCAGCAGTGCTGGAGGACTAGGGGGGTACAATGAGCAGTTCTTC. The encoded protein is CASSAGGLGGYNEQFF.

This clonotype was seen more than once but under ten times. The genes are TRBV10-3 and TRBJ2-1, with 13 bases identical to TRBD2. Germline V CDR1 and CDR2: ENHRY, SYGVKD. Losses at the gene ends were 10 bases for V and 7 bases for J; bases not matched to a gene: 7. CDR3 length: 14 residues. The DNA for the CDR3 is TGTGCCAGCCACGGACTAGCGGGAGAGAATGAGCAGTTCTTC. It codes for CASHGLAGENEQFF.

This clonotype was detected once. Just one base apart from a much larger clone, this may be a read error. J is TRBJ1-1 and V is TRBV27, with D perhaps TRBD1 (5 bases). Looked up from germline, CDR1 is MNHEY and CDR2 is SMNVEV (reference sequence). The CDR3 is made up of 16 amino acids. CDR3 coding DNA: TGTGCCAGCAGTTTGTTGGGGCCGATGGCGAACATTGAAGCTTTCTTT. It is translated as CASSLLGPMANIEAFF.

This clonotype was detected a few times. The chain couples TRBV28 to TRBJ1-6; 7 bases agree with TRBD1. In germline, CDR1 is MDHEN, CDR2 SYDVKM. V shed 6 bases and J 12 bases; nucleotides not matched to a gene: 8. This CDR3 spans 13 amino acids. DNA for the CDR3: TGTGCCAGCAGACTCACAGGGGTTCGACCCCTCCACTTT. It specifies CASRLTGVRPLHF.

This clonotype has just a few counts. The V gene is TRBV19, the J gene TRBJ2-7; D may correspond to TRBD1 or TRBD2 (5 bases each). The CDR3 covers 15 residues. Per the germline V gene, CDR1 is LNHDA and CDR2 is SQIVND (reference sequence). The V end lost 8 bases, the J end lost 2 bases, and 19 bases lay between the germline ends. The DNA of the CDR3 is TGTGCCAGTCGCGAGGGGAACAGGCCTCCCTACGAGCAGTACTTC. Protein: CASREGNRPPYEQYF.

This clonotype was found a few times. V gene TRBV5-4 combines with J gene TRBJ1-4; TRBD1 aligns across 9 bases. CDR3 length: 14 amino acids. The junction had 5 bases not matched to a gene; V was cut back by 4 bases and J by 7 bases. Germline V CDR1 and CDR2: SGHNT, YYREEE (reference sequence). The CDR3 protein is CASSRDRVGEKLFF. For the CDR3, the DNA is TGTGCCAGCAGCAGGGACAGGGTTGGTGAAAAACTGTTTTTT.

The CDR3 loop reads CASSQPGGNEQFF. In DNA, the CDR3 is TGTGCCAGCAGCCAACCGGGAGGAAATGAGCAGTTCTTC. The J gene is TRBJ2-1, the V gene TRBV3-1; 7 nucleotides align to TRBD2. Germline CDR1 and CDR2: LGHDT and YNNKEL (reference sequence). J was trimmed by 7 bases and V by 2 bases; bases with no gene match: 2. There are 13 residues in the CDR3.

This clonotype was found many times. The chain employs TRBV27 and TRBJ1-5; TRBD1 matches 7 bases. The CDR3 length is 15 residues. V shed 5 bases and J 5 bases; nucleotides not matched to a gene: 9. Germline V gives CDR1 MNHEY, CDR2 SMNVEV (reference sequence). The CDR3 DNA is TGTGCCAGCAGTAAATCCCGGGACAGAGATCAGCCCCAGCATTTT. Translated: CASSKSRDRDQPQHF.

The chain combines TRBV20-1 with TRBJ2-3, with D perhaps matching TRBD1 or TRBD2 (6 bases each). Germline V gene sequence: CDR1 DFQATT, CDR2 SNEGSKA (reference sequence). The CDR3 is made up of 16 amino acids. For the CDR3, the DNA is TGCAGCCGCTGGGGGGCAGGGGACCTTAGCACAGATACGCAGTATTTT. This translates into CSRWGAGDLSTDTQYF.

Only one count was recorded for this clonotype. The chain combines TRBV20-1 with TRBJ1-4; D perhaps matches TRBD1 (5 bases). The CDR3 totals 14 residues. Trimming took off 3 bases at V and 4 bases at J, with 12 bases between the two ends. Germline assignment: CDR1 DFQATT and CDR2 SNEGSKA (reference sequence). The CDR3 coding sequence is TGCAGTGCTAGTTTGACAGCCAATAATGAAAAACTGTTTTTT. Translation: CSASLTANNEKLFF.

This clonotype occurred a few times. This sequence joins TRBV4-2 and TRBJ2-1; 11 bases match TRBD2. Losses at the gene ends were 3 bases for V and 4 bases for J; bases not matched to a gene: 8. Germline loops: CDR1 LGHNA, CDR2 YNFKEQ. The CDR3 has 17 amino acids. DNA for the CDR3: TGTGCCAGCAGCCACCAGGGACTAGCGGACTTTTACAATGAGCAGTTCTTC. It codes for CASSHQGLADFYNEQFF.

As regards this clonotype: This sequence may be a read error, since a much larger clone differs from it by one base. This sequence joins TRBV21-1 and TRBJ2-5; TRBD1, the table's D call, was not compared with the DNA. TRBV21-1 is marked as a pseudogene. The CDR3 covers 16 residues. CDR3 sequence reads: CATSNWWDSEQETQYF. The CDR3 region has the DNA TGTGCCACCAGCAACTGGTGGGACAGCGAGCAAGAGACCCAGTACTTC.

The V call is TRBV27, the J call TRBJ2-2, with 12 nucleotides matching TRBD2. The germline V gene has CDR1 MNHEY and CDR2 SMNVEV (reference sequence). There are 16 residues in the CDR3. J gave up 2 bases and V 5 bases, and 3 bases lay outside the gene matches. For the CDR3, the DNA is TGTGCCAGCAGTCGGACTAGCGGGACTAACACCGGGGAGCTGTTTTTT. Translated, it gives CASSRTSGTNTGELFF.

V and J are TRBV12-3 or TRBV12-4 and TRBJ2-5, with 7 bases identical to TRBD1. J was trimmed by 6 bases and V by 5 bases; bases with no gene match: 12. This CDR3 is built from 15 residues. This CDR3 is CASSPGQATWKTQYF. The DNA for the CDR3 is TGTGCCAGCAGTCCCGGACAGGCTACTTGGAAGACCCAGTACTTC.

The chain couples TRBV5-6 to TRBJ2-7; 8 bases are a match to TRBD1. Trimming at V came to 0 bases and at J to 4 bases, leaving 6 bases not matched to a gene. The germline CDR1 and CDR2 sequences are SGHDT and YYEEEE. The CDR3 totals 15 residues. CDR3 sequence: CASSLDPRDRYEQYF. The DNA of the CDR3 is TGTGCCAGCAGCTTGGATCCTCGGGACAGGTACGAGCAGTACTTC.

This clonotype was observed a few times. This chain connects TRBV6-1 to TRBJ2-1, with 8 bases matching TRBD1. J lost 3 bases, V lost 5 bases, and 6 bases had no gene match. The V gene's germline CDR1 is MNHNS and CDR2 SASEGT. The CDR3 spans 15 residues. The CDR3 DNA reads as TGTGCCAGCAGTACCACAGGGGGTGTCTACAATGAGCAGTTCTTC. This translates into CASSTTGGVYNEQFF.

This clonotype was seen more than once but under ten times. The chain joins TRBV12-3 or TRBV12-4 to TRBJ1-2; 7 nucleotides agree with TRBD1. Losses at the gene ends were 5 bases for V and 7 bases for J; bases not matched to a gene: 7. The CDR3 is 13 residues long. CDR3 DNA: TGTGCCAGCAGTCCTCAACAGGGGTCTGGCTACACCTTC. Translated: CASSPQQGSGYTF.

The gene calls are TRBV7-8 and TRBJ2-3, with TRBD2 identical over 16 bases. The CDR3 is 20 amino acids. From germline, CDR1 is SGHVS and CDR2 FQNEAQ. V trimming: 5 bases; J trimming: 1 base; junction bases outside the gene matches: 12. The CDR3 DNA reads TGTGCCAGCAGCAAGGAGGGACTAGCGGGAGGGCCTAGGCGCACAGATACGCAGTATTTT. Its translation is CASSKEGLAGGPRRTDTQYF.

The V gene is TRBV18, the J gene TRBJ2-7; 10 nucleotides line up with TRBD2. The CDR3 is 18 residues long. Germline CDR1 and CDR2: KGHSH and LQKENI. The V gene end was trimmed by 1 base and the J gene end by 2 bases; junction bases not matched to a gene: 11. The CDR3 spells CASSPLPATSGLTYEQYF. The CDR3 DNA follows: TGTGCCAGCTCACCACTTCCAGCGACTAGCGGGCTCACCTACGAGCAGTACTTC.

V usage is TRBV7-9 and J usage is TRBJ2-5; D call uncertain. CDR1 is SEHNR, CDR2 FQNEAQ, per germline (reference sequence). The CDR3 length is 13 residues. V lost 1 base and J lost 5, with 8 bases in between. The CDR3 here is CASSLVAHETQYF. CDR3 nucleotide sequence: TGTGCCAGCAGCTTAGTAGCCCATGAGACCCAGTACTTC.

This rearrangement joins TRBV7-8 to TRBJ2-2; the D is unclear. V gave up 6 bases and J gave up 8 bases, with 4 bases separating them. Per germline, CDR1 SGHVS and CDR2 FQNEAQ. This CDR3 is built from 10 residues. CDR3 amino acids: CASSEGELFF. The CDR3 region has the DNA TGTGCCAGCAGTGAGGGGGAGCTGTTTTTT.

This clonotype was counted between two and nine times. V gene TRBV29-1 combines with J gene TRBJ2-7; D is possibly TRBD1 (6 bases). V lost 7 bases and J lost 3, with 16 bases in between. CDR1 and CDR2 from the germline V gene are SQVTM and ANQGSEA. This CDR3 spans 13 amino acids. The CDR3 here is CSAGPTGNYEQYF. The CDR3 region has the DNA TGCAGCGCAGGTCCTACAGGGAACTACGAGCAGTACTTC.

At least ten counts were recorded for this clonotype. The V gene is TRBV27, the J gene TRBJ1-2; a weak D match, TRBD1 (5 bases). The V and J ends lost 4 bases and 1 base respectively, with 7 bases between them. This CDR3 has 13 residues. Germline assignment: CDR1 MNHEY and CDR2 SMNVEV (reference sequence). CDR3 protein: CASSSRVNYGYTF. The CDR3 region has the DNA TGTGCCAGCAGTTCCAGGGTTAACTATGGCTACACCTTC.

This clonotype was recorded many times. The chain carries TRBV5-1 and TRBJ2-7; 7 bases match TRBD1. The CDR3 is 14 residues long. V dropped 4 bases and J dropped 2; count of bases not matched to a gene: 6. CDR1 SGHRS and CDR2 YFSETQ come from the germline V gene. The CDR3 sequence: CASSKGTDAYEQYF. As DNA, the CDR3 is TGCGCCAGCAGCAAAGGGACAGACGCCTACGAGCAGTACTTC.

The V gene is TRBV12-3 or TRBV12-4, the J gene TRBJ1-5; D is possibly TRBD1 (5 bases). With 5 bases removed from V and 3 bases from J, the gap between germline ends came to 11 bases. CDR3 size: 14 residues. The CDR3 DNA sequence: TGTGCCAGCAGTGAGGGGCGGATCAATCAGCCCCAGCATTTT. This codes for CASSEGRINQPQHF.

The chain carries TRBV5-5 and TRBJ2-1; 8 positions agree with TRBD2. The trim removed 0 bases at V and 4 bases at J, leaving 3 bases unmatched. The CDR3 spans 15 residues. Germline V CDR1 and CDR2: SGHKS, YYEKEE (reference sequence). CDR3 sequence: CASSLERELYNEQFF. DNA for the CDR3: TGTGCCAGCAGCTTGGAGCGGGAGCTTTACAATGAGCAGTTCTTC.

This clonotype was recorded a few times. The CDR3 nucleotides read TGTGCCAGCAGTGATTTAGCGGGGAAAAGCTCCTACAATGAGCAGTTCTTC. Its protein is CASSDLAGKSSYNEQFF. The chain has TRBV25-1 and TRBJ2-1; 8 nucleotides align to TRBD2. V was pared by 3 bases and J by 0 bases, with 7 bases of the junction left unmatched. The CDR3 has 17 amino acids. Germline values: CDR1 MGHDK, CDR2 SYGVNS.